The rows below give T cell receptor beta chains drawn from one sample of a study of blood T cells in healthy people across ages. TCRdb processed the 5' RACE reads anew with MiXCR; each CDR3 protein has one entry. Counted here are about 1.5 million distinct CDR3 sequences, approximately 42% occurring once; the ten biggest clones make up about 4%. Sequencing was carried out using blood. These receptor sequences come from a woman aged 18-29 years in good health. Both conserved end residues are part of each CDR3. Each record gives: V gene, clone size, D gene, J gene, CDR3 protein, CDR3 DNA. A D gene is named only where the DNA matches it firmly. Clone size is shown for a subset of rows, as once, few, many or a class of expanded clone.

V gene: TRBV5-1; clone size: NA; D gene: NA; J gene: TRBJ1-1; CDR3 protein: CASSLGRVGTEAFF; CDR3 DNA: TGCGCCAGCAGCTTGGGCAGGGTGGGCACTGAAGCTTTCTTT
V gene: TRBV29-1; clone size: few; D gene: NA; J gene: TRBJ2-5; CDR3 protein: CSVGGQILQETQYF; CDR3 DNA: TGCAGCGTGGGGGGTCAGATACTTCAAGAGACCCAGTACTTC
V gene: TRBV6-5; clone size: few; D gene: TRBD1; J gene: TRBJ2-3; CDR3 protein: CASSPHRGLNTDTQYF; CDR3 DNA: TGTGCCAGCAGCCCCCACAGGGGCCTGAACACAGATACGCAGTATTTT
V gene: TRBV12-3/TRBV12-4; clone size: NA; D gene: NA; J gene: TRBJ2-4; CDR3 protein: CASSKGRGALTPAKNIQYF; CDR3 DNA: TGTGCCAGCAGCAAGGGACGGGGAGCGTTGACTCCAGCCAAAAACATTCAGTACTTC
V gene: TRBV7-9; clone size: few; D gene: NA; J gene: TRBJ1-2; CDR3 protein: CASSSTTGHYGYTF; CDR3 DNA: TGTGCCAGCAGCTCGACGACAGGACATTATGGCTACACCTTC
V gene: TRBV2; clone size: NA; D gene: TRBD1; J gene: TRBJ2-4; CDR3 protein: CASRNGQGDGNIQYF; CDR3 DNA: TGTGCCAGCAGGAATGGACAGGGTGATGGAAACATTCAGTACTTC
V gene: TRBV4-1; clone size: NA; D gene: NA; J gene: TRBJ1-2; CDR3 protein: CASSRGPRGDNYGYTF; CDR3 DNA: TGCGCCAGCAGCCGAGGACCGCGAGGGGACAACTATGGCTACACCTTC
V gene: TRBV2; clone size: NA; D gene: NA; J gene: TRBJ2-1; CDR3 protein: CATRGSKQFF; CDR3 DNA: TGTGCCACTCGGGGGAGTAAGCAGTTCTTC
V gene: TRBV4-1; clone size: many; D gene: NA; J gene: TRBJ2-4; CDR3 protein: CASSQWSALGAKNIQYF; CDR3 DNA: TGCGCCAGCAGCCAATGGTCCGCCCTTGGAGCCAAAAACATTCAGTACTTC
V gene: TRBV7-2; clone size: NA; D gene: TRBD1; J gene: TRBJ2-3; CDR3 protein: CAGSGRDRLDTQYF; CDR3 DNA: TGTGCCGGCAGCGGACGGGACAGGTTAGATACGCAGTATTTT
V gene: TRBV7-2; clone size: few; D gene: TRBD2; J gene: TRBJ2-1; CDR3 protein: CASSVDGGAYEQFF; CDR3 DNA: TGTGCCAGCTCCGTCGACGGGGGGGCCTATGAGCAGTTCTTC
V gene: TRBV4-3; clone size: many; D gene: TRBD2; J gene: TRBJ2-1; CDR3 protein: CASSQDYGGRSNEQFF; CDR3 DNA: TGCGCCAGCAGCCAAGACTACGGGGGGAGATCGAATGAGCAGTTCTTC
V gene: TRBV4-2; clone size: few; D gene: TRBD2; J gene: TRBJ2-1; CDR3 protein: CASSQDAAGGSNEQFF; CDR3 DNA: TGTGCCAGCAGCCAAGATGCAGCGGGAGGGAGTAATGAGCAGTTCTTC
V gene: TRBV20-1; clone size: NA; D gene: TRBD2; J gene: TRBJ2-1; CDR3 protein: CSAHSSGSKYNEQFF; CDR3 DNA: TGCAGTGCCCATTCTAGCGGGAGCAAATACAATGAGCAGTTCTTC
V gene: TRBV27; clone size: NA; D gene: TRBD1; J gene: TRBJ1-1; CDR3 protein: CASSYRGTGRGVETEAFF; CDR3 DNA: TGTGCCAGCAGTTATCGGGGGACAGGTCGGGGAGTGGAGACTGAAGCTTTCTTT
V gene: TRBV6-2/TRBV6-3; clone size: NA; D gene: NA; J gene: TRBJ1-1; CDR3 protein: CASSYSIQATEAFF; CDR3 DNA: TGTGCCAGCAGTTACTCGATCCAGGCCACTGAAGCTTTCTTT
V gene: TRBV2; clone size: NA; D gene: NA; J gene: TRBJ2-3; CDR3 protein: CASIRTISTDTQYF; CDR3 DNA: TGTGCCAGCATCCGCACGATCAGCACAGATACGCAGTATTTT
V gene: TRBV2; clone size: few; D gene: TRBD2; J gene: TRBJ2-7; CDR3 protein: CASRRESEQYF; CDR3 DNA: TGTGCCAGCCGGCGGGAGAGCGAGCAGTACTTC
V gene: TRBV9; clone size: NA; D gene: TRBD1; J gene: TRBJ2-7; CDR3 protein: CASSIYPDRVYEQYF; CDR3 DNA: TGTGCCAGCAGCATCTACCCAGACAGGGTCTACGAGCAGTACTTC
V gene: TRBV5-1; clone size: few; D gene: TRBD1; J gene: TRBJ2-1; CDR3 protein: CASSSTGTGIRLGQFF; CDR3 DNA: TGCGCCAGCAGCTCTACCGGGACAGGCATCCGTTTAGGGCAGTTCTTC
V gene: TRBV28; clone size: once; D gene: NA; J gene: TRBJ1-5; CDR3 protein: CASSKGTINQPQHF; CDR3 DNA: TGTGCCAGCAGTAAGGGGACAATAAATCAGCCCCAGCATTTT
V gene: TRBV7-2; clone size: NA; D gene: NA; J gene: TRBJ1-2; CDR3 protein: CASSLDGSSVYTF; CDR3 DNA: TGTGCCAGCAGCTTAGACGGTTCCAGCGTCTACACCTTC
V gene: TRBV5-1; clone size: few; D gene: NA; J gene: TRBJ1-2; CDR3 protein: CASSTEQLLGYTF; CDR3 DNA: TGCGCCAGCAGCACCGAACAGCTTTTAGGCTACACCTTC
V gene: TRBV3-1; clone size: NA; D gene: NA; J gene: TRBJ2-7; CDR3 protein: CASSLLLNHEQYF; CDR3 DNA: TGTGCCAGCAGCCTGTTACTAAACCACGAGCAGTACTTC
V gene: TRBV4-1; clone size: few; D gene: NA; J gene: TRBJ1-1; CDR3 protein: CASKPGDSNTEAFF; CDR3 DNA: TGCGCCAGCAAACCAGGGGACTCGAACACTGAAGCTTTCTTT
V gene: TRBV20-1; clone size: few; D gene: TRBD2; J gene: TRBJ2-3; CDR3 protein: CSAREGLAGVIPFTDTQYF; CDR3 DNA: TGCAGTGCTAGAGAGGGACTAGCGGGAGTTATCCCCTTCACAGATACGCAGTATTTT
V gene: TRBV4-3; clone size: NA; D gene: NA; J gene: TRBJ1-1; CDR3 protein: CASSQDFPSGAFF; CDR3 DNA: TGCGCCAGCAGCCAAGATTTTCCAAGCGGAGCTTTCTTT
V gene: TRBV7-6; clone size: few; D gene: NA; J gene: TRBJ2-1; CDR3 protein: CASSLVPGPLGNEQFF; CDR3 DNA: TGTGCCAGCAGCTTAGTTCCGGGACCCCTTGGCAATGAGCAGTTCTTC
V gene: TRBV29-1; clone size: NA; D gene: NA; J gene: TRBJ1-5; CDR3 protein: CSGGRSDSSNQPQHF; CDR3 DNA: TGCAGCGGGGGCAGGTCCGATAGTAGCAATCAGCCCCAGCATTTT
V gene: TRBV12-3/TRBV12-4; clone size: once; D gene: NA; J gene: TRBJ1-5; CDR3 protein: CASTEEGAPNQPQHF; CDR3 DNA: TGTGCCAGCACCGAAGAAGGAGCCCCGAATCAGCCCCAGCATTTT
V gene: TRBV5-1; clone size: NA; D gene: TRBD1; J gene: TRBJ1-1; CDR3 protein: CASSLLTGGDPAEAFF; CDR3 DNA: TGCGCCAGCAGCTTGCTGACAGGGGGTGATCCGGCTGAAGCTTTCTTT
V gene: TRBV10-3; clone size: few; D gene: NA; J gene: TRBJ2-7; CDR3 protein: CAISLPGRSYEQYF; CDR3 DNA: TGTGCCATCAGTTTACCGGGACGGTCCTACGAGCAGTACTTC
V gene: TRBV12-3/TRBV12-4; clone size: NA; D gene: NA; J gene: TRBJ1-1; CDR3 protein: CASIVRGGTKAFF; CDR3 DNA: TGTGCCAGCATTGTAAGGGGGGGGACTAAAGCTTTCTTT
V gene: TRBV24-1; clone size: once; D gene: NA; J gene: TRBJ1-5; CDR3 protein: CATSDGGTDEYSNQPQHF; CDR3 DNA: TGTGCCACCAGTGATGGGGGGACGGATGAATATAGCAATCAGCCCCAGCATTTT
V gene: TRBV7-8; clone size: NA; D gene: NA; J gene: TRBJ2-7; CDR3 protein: CASSFEVPLLGYEQYF; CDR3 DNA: TGTGCCAGCAGCTTTGAGGTACCCTTGCTAGGATACGAGCAGTACTTC
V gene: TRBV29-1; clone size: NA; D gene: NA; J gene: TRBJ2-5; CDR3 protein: CSGVATGRETQYF; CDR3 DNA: TGCAGCGGAGTAGCGACAGGGAGGGAGACCCAGTACTTC
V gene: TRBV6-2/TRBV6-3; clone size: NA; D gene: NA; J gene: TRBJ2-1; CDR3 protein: CAGSYRDYYNEQFF; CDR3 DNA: TGTGCCGGCAGTTACAGGGACTACTACAATGAGCAGTTCTTC
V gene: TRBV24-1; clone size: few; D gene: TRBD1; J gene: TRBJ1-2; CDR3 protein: CATSDPGTGWGSYGYTF; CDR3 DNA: TGTGCCACCAGTGATCCCGGGACAGGATGGGGCAGCTATGGCTACACCTTC
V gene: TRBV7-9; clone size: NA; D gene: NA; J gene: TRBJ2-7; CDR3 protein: CASSLGPDHEQYF; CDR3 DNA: TGTGCCAGCAGCTTAGGACCTGACCACGAGCAGTACTTC
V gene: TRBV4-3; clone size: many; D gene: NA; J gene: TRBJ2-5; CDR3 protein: CASSQDRAYQETQYF; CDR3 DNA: TGCGCCAGCAGCCAAGATAGGGCTTATCAAGAGACCCAGTACTTC
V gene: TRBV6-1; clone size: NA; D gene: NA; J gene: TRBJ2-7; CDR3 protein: CASSQRGLTVEQYF; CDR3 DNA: TGTGCCAGCAGTCAAAGGGGCCTCACCGTTGAGCAGTACTTC
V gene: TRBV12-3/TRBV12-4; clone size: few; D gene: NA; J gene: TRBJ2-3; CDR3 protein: CASLTWGGQTDTQYF; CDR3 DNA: TGTGCCAGCTTAACGTGGGGGGGCCAAACAGATACGCAGTATTTT
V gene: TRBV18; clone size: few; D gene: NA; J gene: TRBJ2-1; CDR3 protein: CASSPPWGDEQFF; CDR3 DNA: TGTGCCAGCTCACCACCGTGGGGGGACGAGCAGTTCTTC
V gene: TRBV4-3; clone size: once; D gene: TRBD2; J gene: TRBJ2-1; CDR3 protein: CASSQDVDGLAGGQETQFF; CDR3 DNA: TGCGCCAGCAGCCAAGATGTTGATGGGCTAGCGGGGGGACAAGAGACCCAGTTCTTC
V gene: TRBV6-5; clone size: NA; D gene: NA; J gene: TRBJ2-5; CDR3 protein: CASTESGSSYNEQYF; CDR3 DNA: TGTGCCAGCACCGAGAGCGGCAGCTCCTACAATGAGCAGTACTTC
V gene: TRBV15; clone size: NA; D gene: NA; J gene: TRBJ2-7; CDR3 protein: CATSGGRSTYEQYF; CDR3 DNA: TGTGCCACCAGCGGGGGACGGTCAACCTACGAGCAGTACTTC